These 27 T cell receptor beta chains were sequenced from one sample in a study of blood T cell repertoires in COVID-19. This table comes from immunoSEQ multiplex PCR, and its TCRdb copy is limited to in-frame clones, with some not included. The sample holds 220,000 or so clones; 80% to 85% are singletons and the top ten take roughly 2.3%. What was sequenced was peripheral blood. The receptors derive from a woman aged 60-75 years with acute or convalescent COVID-19.

The chain joins TRBV11-2 to TRBJ2-7; TRBD1 might be the D (6 bases). The ends were cut back, 5 bases at V and 1 base at J, with 12 bases in the middle. The germline CDR1 and CDR2 sequences are SGHAT and FQNNGV. The CDR3 totals 14 residues. For the CDR3, the DNA is TGTGCCAGCAGCCCCTGGGACATATCCTACGAGCAGTACTTC. It translates to CASSPWDISYEQYF. Full variable domain (rest looked up from reference TRBV11-2 and TRBJ2-7): EAGVAQSPRYKIIEKRQSVAFWCNPISGHATLYWYQQILGQGPKLLIQFQNNGVVDDSQLPKDRFSAERLKGVDSTLKIQPAKLEDSAVYLCASSPWDISYEQYFGPGTRLTVT.

The chain couples TRBV11-3 to TRBJ2-3, with D hard to call. In germline, CDR1 is SGHNT, CDR2 YENEEA. Deletions cut 5 bases from V and 7 bases from J, with 4 bases between. CDR3 length: 10 amino acids. Here the CDR3 reads CASSLYTQYF. The CDR3 DNA is TGTGCCAGCAGCCTATATACGCAGTATTTT.

The chain joins TRBV25-1 to TRBJ1-4; perhaps TRBD1 as D (5 bases). Germline loops: CDR1 MGHDK, CDR2 SYGVNS. Trimming removed 6 bases from V and 5 bases from J, with 16 bases in between. The CDR3 sequence is 15 residues long. In nucleotides, the CDR3 is TGTGCCAGCAGCTCCTGGGGGGGTGGGAATGAAAAACTGTTTTTT. It yields the protein CASSSWGGGNEKLFF.

The chain links TRBV10-3 to TRBJ2-7; 7 bases fit TRBD2. J was trimmed by 4 bases and V by 6 bases; bases with no gene match: 6. Germline loops: CDR1 ENHRY, CDR2 SYGVKD. The length of the CDR3 is 13 residues. The CDR3 loop reads CAIRPSGGYEQYF. The CDR3 DNA follows: TGTGCCATCAGGCCCTCGGGGGGATACGAGCAGTACTTC.

The rearrangement links TRBV12-5 to TRBJ2-1, with no clear D. The CDR3 spans 14 residues. CDR1 is LGHNT, CDR2 FRNRAP, per germline. The V end was cut by 2 bases, the J end by 6 bases, with 11 bases between. CDR3 in DNA: TGTGCTAGTGGTTTGTGGGCTAACCTCAATGAGCAGTTCTTC. This encodes CASGLWANLNEQFF.

The chain links TRBV2 to TRBJ1-5, with D possibly being TRBD1 (5 bases). Trimming cost V 6 bases and J 2 bases, with 26 bases left between them. The CDR3 spans 19 residues. Per germline, CDR1 SNHLY and CDR2 FYNNEI. CDR3: CASRGRPRGVVVGNQPQHF. The CDR3, as DNA: TGTGCCAGCAGGGGGAGGCCTCGGGGGGTAGTGGTGGGCAATCAGCCCCAGCATTTT.

The chain links TRBV27 to TRBJ2-3; TRBD1 matches at 7 bases. V was clipped by 6 bases and J by 3 bases; unmatched bases: 9. This CDR3 is 15 amino acids long. The germline CDR1 and CDR2 sequences are MNHEY and SMNVEV (reference sequence). CDR3 amino acids: CASSPAPGQTDTQYF. CDR3 DNA: TGTGCCAGCAGCCCCGCCCCGGGACAGACAGATACGCAGTATTTT.

V gene TRBV29-1 combines with J gene TRBJ2-1, with 9 bases identical to TRBD2. The CDR3 runs to 14 residues. With V trimmed by 4 bases and J by 5 bases, 6 bases remained unmatched. Germline V lookup: CDR1 SQVTM, CDR2 ANQGSEA. As DNA, the CDR3 is TGCAGCGTTGGATTTAGCGGGGGAAACAATGAGCAGTTCTTC. Protein sequence: CSVGFSGGNNEQFF.

The chain recombines TRBV19 with TRBJ1-2; D ambiguous. This CDR3 is 14 amino acids long. Trimming took off 8 bases at V and 0 bases at J, with 13 bases between the two ends. Germline loops: CDR1 LNHDA, CDR2 SQIVND (reference sequence). CDR3 sequence: CASGRGGSNYGYTF. The CDR3 DNA reads as TGTGCCAGTGGCCGAGGCGGTTCTAACTATGGCTACACCTTC.

This clone was found once. The chain combines TRBV7-9 with TRBJ2-1; tentatively, D is TRBD1 (6 bases). Germline assignment: CDR1 SEHNR and CDR2 FQNEAQ (reference sequence). This CDR3 is 15 amino acids long. V gave up 8 bases and J gave up 2 bases, with 16 bases separating them. The CDR3 spells CASVSSQGAYNEQFF. CDR3 DNA: TGTGCCAGCGTCAGTTCACAGGGTGCCTACAATGAGCAGTTCTTC. Full variable domain (outside the CDR3, taken from reference TRBV7-9 and TRBJ2-1): DTGVSQNPRHKITKRGQNVTFRCDPISEHNRLYWYRQTLGQGPEFLTYFQNEAQLEKSRLLSDRFSAERPKGSFSTLEIQRTEQGDSAMYLCASVSSQGAYNEQFFGPGTRLTVL.

V gene TRBV5-1 combines with J gene TRBJ2-3; TRBD1 matches 7 bases. The CDR3 has 16 residues. Germline CDR1 SGHRS, CDR2 YFSETQ. Trimming removed 4 bases from V and 1 base from J; junction bases left unmatched: 9. CDR3 DNA: TGCGCCAGCAGCACAAGACGACAGGGAGGCACAGATACGCAGTATTTT. Amino acids: CASSTRRQGGTDTQYF.

The chain combines TRBV7-2 with TRBJ2-1; 10 nucleotides agree with TRBD2. Germline CDR1 reads SGHTA; CDR2 reads FQGNSA. This CDR3 contains 17 residues. With V trimmed by 1 base and J by 4 bases, 7 bases remained unmatched. The CDR3 sequence is CASSLVSGGAAYNEQFF. CDR3 sequence (DNA): TGTGCCAGCAGCTTAGTAAGCGGGGGGGCAGCATACAATGAGCAGTTCTTC.

The J gene is TRBJ1-5, the V gene TRBV6-4; D uncertain. Trimming pared 4 bases from V and 5 bases from J, leaving 15 bases between. Germline V lookup: CDR1 MRHNA, CDR2 SNTAGT. This CDR3 is built from 15 residues. CDR3 nucleotide sequence: TGTGCCAGCAGTGTGGCCAGCGTTGGAGATCAGCCCCAGCATTTT. It codes for CASSVASVGDQPQHF.

This rearrangement joins TRBV5-6 to TRBJ1-5; a possible D gene is TRBD1 (6 bases). The germline V gene encodes CDR1 SGHDT and CDR2 YYEEEE. This CDR3 spans 15 amino acids. Trimming stripped 3 bases from V and 0 bases from J, with 10 bases between. This CDR3 is CASSWGPDSNQPQHF. The DNA of the CDR3 is TGTGCCAGCAGCTGGGGGCCGGATAGCAATCAGCCCCAGCATTTT.

The chain joins TRBV21-1 to TRBJ1-6; TRBD1 is taken as the D call from the table, unchecked against the DNA. TRBV21-1 is noted as a pseudogene. This CDR3 has 16 amino acids. The CDR3: CASNMGAGWYNSPLHF. Here the CDR3 DNA reads TGTGCCAGCAACATGGGGGCCGGATGGTATAATTCACCCCTCCACTTT.

The rearrangement links TRBV6-5 to TRBJ2-7; D unclear. Germline assignment: CDR1 MNHEY and CDR2 SVGAGI. Trimming pared 0 bases from V and 3 bases from J, leaving 9 bases between. CDR3 length: 14 amino acids. The CDR3 nucleotides are TGTGCCAGCAGTTACTCGAAACAGAACTACGAGCAGTACTTC. The encoded protein is CASSYSKQNYEQYF.

This sequence joins TRBV7-8 and TRBJ2-1; a weak D match, TRBD1 (5 bases). Per the germline V gene, CDR1 is SGHVS and CDR2 is FQNEAQ. V was pared by 8 bases and J by 8 bases, with 10 bases between. The length of the CDR3 is 11 residues. The CDR3: CASGRGDEQFF. CDR3 in DNA: TGTGCCAGCGGTAGGGGCGATGAGCAGTTCTTC.

J is TRBJ2-1 and V is TRBV27; TRBD2 is a possible D gene (5 bases). In germline, CDR1 is MNHEY, CDR2 SMNVEV (reference sequence). The CDR3 spans 14 residues. The V end was cut by 2 bases, the J end by 4 bases, with 9 bases between. CDR3 nucleotide sequence: TGTGCCAGCAGTTTAAGGACGGGATACAATGAGCAGTTCTTC. Its protein product is CASSLRTGYNEQFF.

The V call is TRBV19, the J call TRBJ1-6, with a weak D call TRBD1 (6 bases). The CDR3 has 15 amino acids. Trimming removed 1 base from V and 6 bases from J, with 10 bases in between. Germline V CDR1 and CDR2: LNHDA, SQIVND (reference sequence). The CDR3 reads CASSIGDRINSPLHF. The CDR3 bases are TGTGCCAGTAGTATAGGCGACAGGATTAATTCACCCCTCCACTTT. Supplemented by reference TRBV19 and TRBJ1-6, the full variable domain reads DGGITQSPKYLFRKEGQNVTLSCEQNLNHDAMYWYRQDPGQGLRLIYYSQIVNDFQKGDIAEGYSVSREKKESFPLTVTSAQKNPTAFYLCASSIGDRINSPLHFGNGTRLTVT.

This clone was observed a single time. The chain joins TRBV6-6 to TRBJ1-2; no clear D gene. With 6 bases removed from V and 4 bases from J, the gap between germline ends came to 6 bases. The CDR3 loop spans 11 amino acids. CDR1 and CDR2 from the germline V gene are MNHNY and SVGAGI (reference sequence). CDR3 residues: CASRNSYGYTF. The CDR3 DNA is TGTGCCAGCAGAAACAGCTATGGCTACACCTTC.

This clone is a singleton in its sample. The rearrangement joins TRBV11-2 to TRBJ2-3; 11 positions agree with TRBD2. Looked up from germline, CDR1 is SGHAT and CDR2 is FQNNGV. V lost 5 bases to trimming and J lost 8 bases; unmatched junction nucleotides: 6. CDR3 length: 14 residues. The DNA for the CDR3 is TGTGCCAGCAGCATTAGCGGGGGGGCCAGTACGCAGTATTTT. It is translated as CASSISGGASTQYF.

V and J are TRBV7-9 and TRBJ2-5; a possible D gene is TRBD1 (5 bases). Germline lookup yields CDR1 SEHNR and CDR2 FQNEAQ (reference sequence). V was pared by 5 bases and J by 2 bases, with 12 bases between. The length of the CDR3 is 14 residues. The CDR3 DNA sequence: TGTGCCAGCAGCCCCGTAGGGGATCAAGAGACCCAGTACTTC. Translation: CASSPVGDQETQYF.

This clone was seen more than once but under ten times. The chain recombines TRBV7-2 with TRBJ1-6; the D gene is possibly TRBD1 (6 bases). Looked up from germline, CDR1 is SGHTA and CDR2 is FQGNSA. V lost 3 bases to trimming and J lost 0 bases, with 6 bases between them. There are 15 residues in the CDR3. CDR3 sequence: CASSLDSSYNSPLHF. CDR3 DNA sequence: TGTGCCAGCAGCTTGGACAGCTCCTATAATTCACCCCTCCACTTT.

The sample holds one count of this clone. The V call is TRBV10-3, the J call TRBJ1-2; TRBD1 is a possible D gene (6 bases). There are 14 residues in the CDR3. The germline V and J ends were trimmed by 0 bases and 7 bases, with 12 bases remaining between them. CDR1 ENHRY and CDR2 SYGVKD come from the germline V gene. In DNA form, the CDR3 reads TGTGCCATCAGTGAGTCTGAGAACAGGGTTGGCTACACCTTC. It is translated as CAISESENRVGYTF.

The V gene is TRBV4-1, the J gene TRBJ1-1; D gene ambiguous. V lost 1 base to trimming and J lost 2 bases, with 8 bases between them. CDR3 length: 14 residues. Germline V lookup: CDR1 MGHRA, CDR2 YSYEKL. As DNA, the CDR3 is TGCGCCAGCAGCCAAGGTCAGAAAAACACTGAAGCTTTCTTT. This sequence encodes CASSQGQKNTEAFF.

This chain joins TRBV19 and TRBJ1-2; 7 bases are shared with TRBD1. The germline V gene encodes CDR1 LNHDA and CDR2 SQIVND (reference sequence). CDR3 size: 14 residues. With V trimmed by 6 bases and J by 4 bases, 8 bases remained unmatched. The CDR3 DNA reads as TGTGCCAGTAGACCCGGACAGGATCCCTATGGCTACACCTTC. It yields the protein CASRPGQDPYGYTF.

V gene TRBV20-1 combines with J gene TRBJ2-5; the D gene is possibly TRBD2 (6 bases). Germline CDR1 DFQATT, CDR2 SNEGSKA (reference sequence). V lost 5 bases to trimming and J lost 5 bases, with 9 bases between them. The CDR3 is 11 residues long. CDR3 amino acids: CSAVTSETQYF. For the CDR3, the DNA is TGCAGTGCTGTGACTAGTGAGACCCAGTACTTC.